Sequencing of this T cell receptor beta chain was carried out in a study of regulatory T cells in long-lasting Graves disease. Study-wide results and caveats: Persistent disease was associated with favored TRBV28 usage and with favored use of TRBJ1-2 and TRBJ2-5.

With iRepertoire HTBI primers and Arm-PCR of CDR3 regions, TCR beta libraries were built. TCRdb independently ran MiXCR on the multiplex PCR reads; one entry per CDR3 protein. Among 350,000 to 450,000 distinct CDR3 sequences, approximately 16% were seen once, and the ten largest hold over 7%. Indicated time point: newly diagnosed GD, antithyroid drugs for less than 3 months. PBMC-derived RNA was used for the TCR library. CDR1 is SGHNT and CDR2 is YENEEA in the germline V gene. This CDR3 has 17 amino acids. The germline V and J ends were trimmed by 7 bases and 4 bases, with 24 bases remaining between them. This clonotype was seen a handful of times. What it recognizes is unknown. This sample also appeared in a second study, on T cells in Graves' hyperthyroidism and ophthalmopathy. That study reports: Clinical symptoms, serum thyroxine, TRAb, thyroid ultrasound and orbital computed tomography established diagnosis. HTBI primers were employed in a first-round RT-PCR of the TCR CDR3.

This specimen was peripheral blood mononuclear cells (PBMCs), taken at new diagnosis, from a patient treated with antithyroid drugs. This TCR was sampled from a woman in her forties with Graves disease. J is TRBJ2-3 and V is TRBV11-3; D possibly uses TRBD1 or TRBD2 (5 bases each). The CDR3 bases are TGTGCCAGCACCCCACCGGGACCCTATCCTCGGGCAGATACGCAGTATTTT. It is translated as CASTPPGPYPRADTQYF. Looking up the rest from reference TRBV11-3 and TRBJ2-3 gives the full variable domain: EAGVVQSPRYKIIEKKQPVAFWCNPISGHNTLYWYLQNLGQGPELLIRYENEEAVDDSQLPKDRFSAERLKGVDSTLKIQPAELGDSAVYLCASTPPGPYPRADTQYFGPGTRLTVL.